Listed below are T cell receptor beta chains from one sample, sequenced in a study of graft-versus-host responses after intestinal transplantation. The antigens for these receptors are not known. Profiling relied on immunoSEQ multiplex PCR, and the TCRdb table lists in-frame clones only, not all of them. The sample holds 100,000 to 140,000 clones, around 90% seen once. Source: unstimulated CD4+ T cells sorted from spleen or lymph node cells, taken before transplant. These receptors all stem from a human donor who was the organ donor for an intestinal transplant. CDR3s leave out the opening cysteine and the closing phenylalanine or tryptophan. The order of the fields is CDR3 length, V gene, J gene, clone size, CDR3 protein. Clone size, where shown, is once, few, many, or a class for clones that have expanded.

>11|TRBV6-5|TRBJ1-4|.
ASSLADRGRLF
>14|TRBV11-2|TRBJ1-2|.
ASSLVFGEGPYGYT
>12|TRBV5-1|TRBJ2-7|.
ASSLDGRGYEQY
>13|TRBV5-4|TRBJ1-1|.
ASSFSGSDDTEAF
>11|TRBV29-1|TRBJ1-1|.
SALGVANTEAF
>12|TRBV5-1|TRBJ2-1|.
ASSLNTYYNEQF
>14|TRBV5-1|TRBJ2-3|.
ASSTGQGRATDTQY
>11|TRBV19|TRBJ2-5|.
ASRRGQGETQY
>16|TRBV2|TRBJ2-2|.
ASRGGLAGGRFGGELF
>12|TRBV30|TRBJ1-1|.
AWSGDRGLTEAF
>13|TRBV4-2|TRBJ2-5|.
ASSQEIAGVKTQY
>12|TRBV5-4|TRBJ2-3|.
ASSKGGARDTQY
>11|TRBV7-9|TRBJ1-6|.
ASSLQTGSPLH
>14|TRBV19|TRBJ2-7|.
ASSTSGLAVLGEQY
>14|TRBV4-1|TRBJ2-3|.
ASSQKGLGSTDTQY
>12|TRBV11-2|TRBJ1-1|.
ASSSEGFNTEAF
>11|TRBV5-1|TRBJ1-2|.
ASSTGILYGYT
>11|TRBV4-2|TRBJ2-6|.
ASSLEGGSVLT
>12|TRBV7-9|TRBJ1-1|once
ASSLNREVTEAF
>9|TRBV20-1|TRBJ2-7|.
SAVRGYEQY
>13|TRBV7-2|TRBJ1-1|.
ASSTAGTVNTEAF
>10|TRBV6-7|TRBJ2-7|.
ASSYHAYEQY
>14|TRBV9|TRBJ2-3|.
ASSVGSGRITDTQY
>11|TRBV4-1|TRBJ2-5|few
ASSQTPQETQY
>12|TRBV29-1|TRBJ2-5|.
SGAGQGMEETQY
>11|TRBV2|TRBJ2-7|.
ASSRDAHYEQY
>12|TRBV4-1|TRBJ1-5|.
ANSKGQGNQPQH
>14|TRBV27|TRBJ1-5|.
ASSSRRGDQNQPQH
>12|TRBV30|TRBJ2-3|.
ACPRSAGGDTQY
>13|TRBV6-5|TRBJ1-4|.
ASSYYRWPGTELF
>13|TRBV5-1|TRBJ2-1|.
ASKLAGGSYNEQF
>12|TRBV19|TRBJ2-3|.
ASSMYQDTDTQY
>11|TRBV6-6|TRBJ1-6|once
ASSYSRDSPLH
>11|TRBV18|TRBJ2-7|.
ASSPAAHDEQY
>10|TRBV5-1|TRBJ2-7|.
ASSLNGYEQY
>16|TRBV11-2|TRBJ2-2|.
ASSLSLGLAGGSGELF
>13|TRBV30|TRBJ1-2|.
AWKRSSGVNYGYT
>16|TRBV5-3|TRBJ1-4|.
ARSRRQEFIPGEEKLF
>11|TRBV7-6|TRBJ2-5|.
ASSQDWQETQY
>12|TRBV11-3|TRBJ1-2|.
ASSFVGTGHGYT
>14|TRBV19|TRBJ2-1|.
ASSIFDLARMDEQF
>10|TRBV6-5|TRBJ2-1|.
ASSSNYNEQF
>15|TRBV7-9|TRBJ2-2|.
ASRTQGGLANTGELF
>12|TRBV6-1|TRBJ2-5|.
ASSDVLGVGTQY
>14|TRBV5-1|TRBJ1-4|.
ASSYGGAATNEKLF
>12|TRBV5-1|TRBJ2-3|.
ASSPGQDTDTQY
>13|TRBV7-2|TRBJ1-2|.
ASSFNRDRVRGYT
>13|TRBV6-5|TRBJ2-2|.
ASRSVAGWTGELF
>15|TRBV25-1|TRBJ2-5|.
ASSSTEGTPREETQY
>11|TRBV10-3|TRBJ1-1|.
AISGSGNTEAF
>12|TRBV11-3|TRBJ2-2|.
ASSSGTATGELF
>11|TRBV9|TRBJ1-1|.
ASSVETGTEAF